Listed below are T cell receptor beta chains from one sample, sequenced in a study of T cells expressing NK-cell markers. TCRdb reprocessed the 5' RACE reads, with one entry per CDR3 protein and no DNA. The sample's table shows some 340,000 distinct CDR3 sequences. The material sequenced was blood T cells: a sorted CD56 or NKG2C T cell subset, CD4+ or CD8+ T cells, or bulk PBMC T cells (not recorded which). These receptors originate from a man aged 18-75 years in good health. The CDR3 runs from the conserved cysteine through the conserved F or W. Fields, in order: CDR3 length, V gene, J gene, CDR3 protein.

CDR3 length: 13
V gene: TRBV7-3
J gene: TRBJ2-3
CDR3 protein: CASSGGRTDTQYF

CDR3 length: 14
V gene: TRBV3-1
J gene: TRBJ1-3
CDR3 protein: CASSRFGSGNTIYF

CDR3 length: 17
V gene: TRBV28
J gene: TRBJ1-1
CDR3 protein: CASSPLDFRGHHTEAFF

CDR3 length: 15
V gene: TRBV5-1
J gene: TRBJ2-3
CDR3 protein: CASSDQGVGTDTQYF

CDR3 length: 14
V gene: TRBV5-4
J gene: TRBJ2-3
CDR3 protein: CASSFLSRTDTQYF

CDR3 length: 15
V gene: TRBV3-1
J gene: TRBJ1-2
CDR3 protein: CASSQDVQGAYGYTF

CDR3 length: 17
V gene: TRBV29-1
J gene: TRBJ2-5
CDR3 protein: CSVGIGTSGGTQETQYF

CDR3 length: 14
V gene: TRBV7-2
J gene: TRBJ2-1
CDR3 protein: CASRFSGGANEQFF

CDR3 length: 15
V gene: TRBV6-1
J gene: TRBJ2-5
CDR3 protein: CASTNFGTGKETQYF

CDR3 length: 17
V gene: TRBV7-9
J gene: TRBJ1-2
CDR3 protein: CASSLSLGVTYNYGYTF

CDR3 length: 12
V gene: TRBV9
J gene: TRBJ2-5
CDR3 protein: CASNPQLETQYF

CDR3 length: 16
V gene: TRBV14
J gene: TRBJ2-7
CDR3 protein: CASSQENRAGSYEQYF

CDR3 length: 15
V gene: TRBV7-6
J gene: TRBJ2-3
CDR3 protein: CASSLAAGSTDTQYF

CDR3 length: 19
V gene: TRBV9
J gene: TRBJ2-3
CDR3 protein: CASSVVGLAGGLSTDTQYF

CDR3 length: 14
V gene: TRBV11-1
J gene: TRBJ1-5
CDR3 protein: CASSLTPVAQPQHF

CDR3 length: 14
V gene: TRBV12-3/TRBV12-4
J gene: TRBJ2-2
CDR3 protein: CASRRRDYTGELFF

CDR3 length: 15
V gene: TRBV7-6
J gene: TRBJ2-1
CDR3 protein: CASSLGGAWGNEQFF

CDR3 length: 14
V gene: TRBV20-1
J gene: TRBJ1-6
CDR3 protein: CSATLGSNDSPLHF

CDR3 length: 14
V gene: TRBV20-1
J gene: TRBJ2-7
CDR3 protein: CSASAGQGLREQYF

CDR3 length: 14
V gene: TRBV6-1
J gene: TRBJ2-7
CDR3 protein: CASSGQFFVYEQYF

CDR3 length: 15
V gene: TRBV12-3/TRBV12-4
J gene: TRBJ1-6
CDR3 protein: CASSYRQGYNSPLHF

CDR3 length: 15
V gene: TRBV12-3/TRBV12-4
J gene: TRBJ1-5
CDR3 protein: CASSSGAYSNQPQHF

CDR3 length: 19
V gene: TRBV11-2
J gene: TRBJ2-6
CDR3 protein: CASSSGLTGKRTGANVLTF

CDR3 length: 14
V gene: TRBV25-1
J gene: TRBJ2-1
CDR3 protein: CASTLAGGRHEQFF

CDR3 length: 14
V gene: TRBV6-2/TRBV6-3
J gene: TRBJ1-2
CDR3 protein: CASSHETGAFGYTF

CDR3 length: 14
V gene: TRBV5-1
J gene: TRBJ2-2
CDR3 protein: CASRVTEGTGELFF

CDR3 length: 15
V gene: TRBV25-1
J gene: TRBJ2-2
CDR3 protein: CASSEFAGRTGELFF

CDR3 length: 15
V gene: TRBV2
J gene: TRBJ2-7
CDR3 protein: CASSESGDPINEQYF

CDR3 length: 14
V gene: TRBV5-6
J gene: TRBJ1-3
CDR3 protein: CASSSGPGGNTIYF

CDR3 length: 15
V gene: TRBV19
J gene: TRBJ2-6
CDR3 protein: CASSKKWTGANVLTF

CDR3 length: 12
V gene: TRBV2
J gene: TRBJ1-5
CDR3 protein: CASSGGVGPQHF

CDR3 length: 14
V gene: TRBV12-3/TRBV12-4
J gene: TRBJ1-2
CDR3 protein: CASSLIPSADGYTF

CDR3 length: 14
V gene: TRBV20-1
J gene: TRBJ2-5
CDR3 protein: CSATTGARGETQYF